Listed below are T cell receptor beta chains from one sample, sequenced in a study of metastatic and nonmetastatic thyroid tumors. MiXCR re-clonotyped the PCR reads for TCRdb. The data hold about 14,000 clones, with less than 35% observed a single time. The sequencing sample was made of tumor tissue. The origin of the receptors is a female donor with papillary thyroid cancer or a benign thyroid nodule (not recorded which). Some clones in this sample may be carry-over from other donors' samples. Each CDR3 is given with its conserved first and last residue. The D gene is left open where the match is weak. Some rows mark clone size as missing; the rest say once, few, many or name a class of expanded clone.

D gene	V gene	J gene	clone size	CDR3 protein	CDR3 DNA
.	TRBV10-1	TRBJ2-7	.	CASSESLQGIYEQYF	TGCGCCAGCAGTGAGTCGTTACAGGGTATTTACGAGCAGTACTTC
TRBD1	TRBV11-3	TRBJ1-1	.	CASRSFDRANTEAFF	TGTGCCAGCCGTTCCTTTGACAGGGCGAACACTGAAGCTTTCTTT
.	TRBV5-1	TRBJ2-7	.	CASSKGQYEQYF	TGCGCCAGCAGCAAAGGACAGTACGAGCAGTACTTC
.	TRBV6-5	TRBJ1-3	.	CASSYRQGGSSNTIYF	TGTGCCAGCAGTTACAGGCAGGGAGGTTCTTCAAACACCATATATTTT
TRBD1	TRBV11-3	TRBJ2-2	many	CASRNRGAGELFF	TGTGCCAGCAGGAACAGGGGGGCCGGGGAGCTGTTTTTT
.	TRBV6-1	TRBJ1-3	.	CASNLGGSGNTIYF	TGTGCCAGCAACCTGGGGGGCTCTGGAAACACCATATATTTT
.	TRBV11-3	TRBJ2-3	.	CASSRGVTDTQYF	TGTGCCAGCAGCAGGGGGGTCACAGATACGCAGTATTTT
.	TRBV6-1	TRBJ1-1	.	CASRRDRTNTEAFF	TGTGCCAGCAGGAGAGACAGGACTAACACTGAAGCTTTCTTT
.	TRBV28	TRBJ1-2	.	CASSPTRVFGYTF	TGTGCCAGCAGCCCCACGCGGGTTTTCGGCTACACCTTC
TRBD2	TRBV20-1	TRBJ2-7	few	CSAAGLVDYEQYF	TGCAGTGCTGCCGGACTAGTCGACTACGAGCAGTACTTC
TRBD1	TRBV4-1	TRBJ2-7	.	CASSQPQGASGVVYF	TGCGCCAGCAGCCAACCACAGGGGGCATCTGGCGTGGTGTACTTC
.	TRBV7-9	TRBJ1-1	many	CASSLETSYTEAFF	TGTGCCAGCAGCTTAGAAACCTCTTACACTGAAGCTTTCTTT
.	TRBV13	TRBJ2-1	many	CASSLRSSSYNEQFF	TGTGCCAGCAGCTTAAGATCAAGCTCCTACAATGAGCAGTTCTTC
.	TRBV20-1	TRBJ1-5	.	CSAPTIGNQPQHF	TGCAGTGCCCCAACCATTGGCAATCAGCCCCAGCATTTT
.	TRBV5-1	TRBJ2-7	.	CASSPGVSVEQYF	TGCGCCAGCAGCCCAGGGGTTTCAGTCGAGCAGTACTTC
TRBD2	TRBV18	TRBJ2-1	.	CASSPRLAGTYNEQFF	TGTGCCAGCTCACCACGACTAGCGGGGACATACAATGAGCAGTTCTTC
.	TRBV3-1	TRBJ1-1	few	CASSLLGGGGNTEAFF	TGTGCCAGCAGCCTCCTGGGTGGGGGCGGGAACACTGAAGCTTTCTTT
.	TRBV20-1	TRBJ2-7	medium-sized	CSAYRRDNSYEQYF	TGCAGTGCCTACCGGAGAGACAACTCCTACGAGCAGTACTTC
.	TRBV11-2	TRBJ1-6	medium-sized	CASSLDGVSYNSPLHF	TGTGCCAGCAGCTTAGACGGGGTATCCTATAATTCACCCCTCCACTTT
TRBD2	TRBV20-1	TRBJ2-7	few	CSARERRREGAWDYEQYF	TGCAGTGCTAGAGAAAGGCGGCGGGAGGGGGCGTGGGACTACGAGCAGTACTTC
.	TRBV11-3	TRBJ2-1	.	CASSLIEDEQFF	TGTGCCAGCAGCTTAATCGAGGATGAGCAGTTCTTC
.	TRBV11-1	TRBJ2-7	few	CASSLAGSHEQYF	TGTGCCAGCAGCTTAGCTGGCAGCCACGAGCAGTACTTC
.	TRBV6-1	TRBJ1-1	few	CASSEAEEGTEAFF	TGTGCCAGCAGTGAAGCGGAGGAGGGCACTGAAGCTTTCTTT